This T cell receptor (beta chain) was captured in a study of blood T cell repertoires in COVID-19. In the study overall: T cells, B-cell-depleted T cells, or PBMCs provided the cDNA or gDNA that served as material.

The junction had 6 bases not matched to a gene; V was cut back by 0 bases and J by 4 bases. This CDR3 has 16 residues. Germline values: CDR1 KGHSH, CDR2 LQKENI. In the authors' methods: Reference gene primer amplification gave nucleated cell count estimates. Only in-frame clones appear in the TCRdb table, and some are missing; sequencing was by immunoSEQ multiplex PCR. Clone size and V and J calls were adopted from that table, with D and trimming inferred from the DNA. The table includes more than 250,000 clones, 83% detected once. The specimen sequenced was peripheral blood. The rearrangement uses TRBV18 and TRBJ2-1, with 7 bases identical to TRBD2. This clonotype was obtained from a woman in her forties or fifties with acute or convalescent COVID-19. In DNA form, the CDR3 reads TGTGCCAGCTCACCACCGACGGGGGAGGGGTACAATGAGCAGTTCTTC. This sequence encodes CASSPPTGEGYNEQFF.